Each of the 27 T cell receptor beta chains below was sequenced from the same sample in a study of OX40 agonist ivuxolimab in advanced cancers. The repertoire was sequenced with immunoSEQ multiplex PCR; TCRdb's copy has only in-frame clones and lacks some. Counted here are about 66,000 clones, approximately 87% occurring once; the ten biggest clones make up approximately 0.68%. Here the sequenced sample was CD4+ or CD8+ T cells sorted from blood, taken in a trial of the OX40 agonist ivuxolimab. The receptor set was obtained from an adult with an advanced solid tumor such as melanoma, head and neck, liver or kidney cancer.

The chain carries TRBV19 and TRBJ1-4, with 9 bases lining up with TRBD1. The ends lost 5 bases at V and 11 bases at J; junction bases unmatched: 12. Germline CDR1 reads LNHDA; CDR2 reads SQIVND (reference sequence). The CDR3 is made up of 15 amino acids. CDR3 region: CASSSSGTGTAKLFF. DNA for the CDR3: TGTGCCAGTAGTTCGTCAGGGACAGGGACCGCGAAACTGTTTTTT.

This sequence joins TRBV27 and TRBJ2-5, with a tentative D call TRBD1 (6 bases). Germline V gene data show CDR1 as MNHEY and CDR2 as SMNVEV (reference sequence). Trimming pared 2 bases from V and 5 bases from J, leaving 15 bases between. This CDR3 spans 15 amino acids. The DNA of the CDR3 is TGTGCCAGCAGTTTAGGGACAAGCCGCCGGGAGACCCAGTACTTC. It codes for CASSLGTSRRETQYF.

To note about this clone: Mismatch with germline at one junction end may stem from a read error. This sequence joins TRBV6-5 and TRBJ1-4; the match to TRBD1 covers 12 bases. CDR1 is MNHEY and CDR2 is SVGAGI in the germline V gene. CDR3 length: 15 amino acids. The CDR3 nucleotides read TGTGCCAGCAGCTACTCCGGGACAGGGGGCGAAAAACTGTTTTTT. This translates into CASSYSGTGGEKLFF.

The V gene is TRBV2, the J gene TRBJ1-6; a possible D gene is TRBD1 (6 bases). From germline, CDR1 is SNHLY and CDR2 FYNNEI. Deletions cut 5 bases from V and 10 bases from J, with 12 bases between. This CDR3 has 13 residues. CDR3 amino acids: CASSPRGGSPLHF. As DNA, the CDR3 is TGTGCCAGCAGTCCGAGGGGGGGCTCACCCCTCCACTTT.

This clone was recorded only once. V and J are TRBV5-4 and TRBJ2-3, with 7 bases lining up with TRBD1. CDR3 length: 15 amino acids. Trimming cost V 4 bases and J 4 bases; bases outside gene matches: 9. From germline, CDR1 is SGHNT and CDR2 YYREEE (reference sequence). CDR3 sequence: CASSSPETGPDTQYF. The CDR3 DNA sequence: TGTGCCAGCAGCAGCCCAGAGACAGGGCCAGATACGCAGTATTTT.

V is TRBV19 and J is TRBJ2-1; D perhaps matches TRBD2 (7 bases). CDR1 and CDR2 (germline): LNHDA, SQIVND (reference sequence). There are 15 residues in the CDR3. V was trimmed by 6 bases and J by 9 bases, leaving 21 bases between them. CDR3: CASRRGRGGSGEQFF. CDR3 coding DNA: TGTGCCAGTAGGAGAGGGAGGGGGGGCTCAGGTGAGCAGTTCTTC.

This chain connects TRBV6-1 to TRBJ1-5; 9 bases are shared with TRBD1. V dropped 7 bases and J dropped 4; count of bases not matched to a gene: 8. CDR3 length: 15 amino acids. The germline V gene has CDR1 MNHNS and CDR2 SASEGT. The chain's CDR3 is CASTLGTGTNQPQHF. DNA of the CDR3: TGTGCCAGCACCCTAGGGACAGGGACTAATCAGCCCCAGCATTTT.

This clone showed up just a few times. The CDR3 reads CAISKAGPPYTDTQYF. CDR3 sequence (DNA): TGTGCCATCAGTAAAGCGGGACCGCCCTACACAGATACGCAGTATTTT. This rearrangement joins TRBV10-3 to TRBJ2-3; TRBD2 matches at 7 bases. The CDR3 loop spans 16 amino acids. Germline V CDR1 and CDR2: ENHRY, SYGVKD. V was clipped by 5 bases and J by 2 bases; unmatched bases: 10.

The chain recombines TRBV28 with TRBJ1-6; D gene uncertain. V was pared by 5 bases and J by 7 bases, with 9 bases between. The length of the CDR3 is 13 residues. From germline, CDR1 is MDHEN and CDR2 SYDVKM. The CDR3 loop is CASSNDPNSPLHF. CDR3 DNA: TGTGCCAGCAGTAACGACCCGAATTCACCCCTCCACTTT.

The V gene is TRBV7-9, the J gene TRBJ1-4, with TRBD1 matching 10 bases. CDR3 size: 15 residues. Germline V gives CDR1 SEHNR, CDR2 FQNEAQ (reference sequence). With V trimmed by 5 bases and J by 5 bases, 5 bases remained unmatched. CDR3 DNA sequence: TGTGCCAGCAGCCTCCAGGGACAGGGGAATGAAAAACTGTTTTTT. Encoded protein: CASSLQGQGNEKLFF.

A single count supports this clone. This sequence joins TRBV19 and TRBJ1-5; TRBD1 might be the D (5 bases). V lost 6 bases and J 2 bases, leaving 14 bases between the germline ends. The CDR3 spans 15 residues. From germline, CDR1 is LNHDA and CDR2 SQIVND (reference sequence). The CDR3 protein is CASSPPGPRNQPQHF. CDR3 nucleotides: TGTGCCAGTAGCCCTCCGGGACCTCGCAATCAGCCCCAGCATTTT.

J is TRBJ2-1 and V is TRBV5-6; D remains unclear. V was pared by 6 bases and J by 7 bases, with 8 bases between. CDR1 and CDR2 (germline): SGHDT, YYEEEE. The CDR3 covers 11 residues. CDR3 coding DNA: TGTGCCAGCAATTGGTATAATGAGCAGTTCTTC. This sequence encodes CASNWYNEQFF.

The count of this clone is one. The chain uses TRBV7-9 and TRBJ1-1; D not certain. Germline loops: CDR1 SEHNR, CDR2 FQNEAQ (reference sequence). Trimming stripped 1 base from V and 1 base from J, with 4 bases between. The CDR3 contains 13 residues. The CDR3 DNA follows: TGTGCCAGCAGCTTAGTCCAGAACACTGAAGCTTTCTTT. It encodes CASSLVQNTEAFF.

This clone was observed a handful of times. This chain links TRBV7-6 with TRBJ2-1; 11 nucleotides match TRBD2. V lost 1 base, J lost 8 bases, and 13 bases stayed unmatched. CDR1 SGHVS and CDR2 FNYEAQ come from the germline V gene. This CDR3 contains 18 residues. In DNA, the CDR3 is TGTGCCAGCAGCTTAGAAGGGTATAGCGGGGGGGCCGGCCATGAGCAGTTCTTC. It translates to CASSLEGYSGGAGHEQFF.

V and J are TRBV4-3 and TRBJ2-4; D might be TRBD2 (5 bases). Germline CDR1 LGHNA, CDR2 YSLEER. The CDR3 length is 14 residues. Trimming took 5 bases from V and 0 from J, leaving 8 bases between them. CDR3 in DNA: TGCGCCAGCAGCACGCGGGTAGCCAAAAACATTCAGTACTTC. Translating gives CASSTRVAKNIQYF.

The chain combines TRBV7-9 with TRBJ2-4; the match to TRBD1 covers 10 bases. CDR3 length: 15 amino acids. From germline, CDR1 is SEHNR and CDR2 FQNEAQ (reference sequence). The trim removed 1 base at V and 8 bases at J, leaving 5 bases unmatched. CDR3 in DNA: TGTGCCAGCAGCTTAGGGGGACAGGGGACCCACATTCAGTACTTC. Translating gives CASSLGGQGTHIQYF.

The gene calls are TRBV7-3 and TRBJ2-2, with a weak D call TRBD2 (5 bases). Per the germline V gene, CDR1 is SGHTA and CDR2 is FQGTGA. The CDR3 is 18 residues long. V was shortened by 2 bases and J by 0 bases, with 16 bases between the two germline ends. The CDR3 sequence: CASSLSPRGTSNTGELFF. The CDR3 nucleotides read TGTGCCAGCAGCTTATCCCCCCGGGGTACTTCGAACACCGGGGAGCTGTTTTTT.

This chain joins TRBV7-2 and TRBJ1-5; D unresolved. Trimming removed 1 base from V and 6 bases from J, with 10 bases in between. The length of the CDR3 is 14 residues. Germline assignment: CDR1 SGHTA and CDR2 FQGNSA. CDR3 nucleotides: TGTGCCAGCAGCTTAGAACCGAGAGGTCAGCCCCAGCATTTT. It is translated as CASSLEPRGQPQHF.

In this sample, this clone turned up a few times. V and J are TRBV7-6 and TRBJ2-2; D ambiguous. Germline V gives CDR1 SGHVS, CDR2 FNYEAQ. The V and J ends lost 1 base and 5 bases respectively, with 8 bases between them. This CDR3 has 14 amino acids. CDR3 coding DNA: TGTGCCAGCAGCTTAGGTCAGAGGACCGGGGAGCTGTTTTTT. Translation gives CASSLGQRTGELFF.

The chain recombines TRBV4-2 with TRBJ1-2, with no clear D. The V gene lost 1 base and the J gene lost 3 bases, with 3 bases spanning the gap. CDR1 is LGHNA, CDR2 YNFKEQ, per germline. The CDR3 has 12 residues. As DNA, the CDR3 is TGTGCCAGCAGCCAAGGTGACTATGGCTACACCTTC. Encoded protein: CASSQGDYGYTF.

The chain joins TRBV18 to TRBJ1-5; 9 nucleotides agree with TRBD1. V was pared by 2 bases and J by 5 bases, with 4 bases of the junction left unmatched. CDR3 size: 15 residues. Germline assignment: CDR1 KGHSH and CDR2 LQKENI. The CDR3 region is CASSPTGQGDQPQHF. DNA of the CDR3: TGTGCCAGCTCACCAACGGGACAGGGCGATCAGCCCCAGCATTTT.

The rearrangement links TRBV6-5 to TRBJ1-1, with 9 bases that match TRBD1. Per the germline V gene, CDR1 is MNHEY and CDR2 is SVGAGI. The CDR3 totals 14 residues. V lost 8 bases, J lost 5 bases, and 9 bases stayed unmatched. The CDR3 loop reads CASRGTGLVTEAFF. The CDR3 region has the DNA TGTGCCAGCCGTGGGACAGGGCTGGTTACTGAAGCTTTCTTT.

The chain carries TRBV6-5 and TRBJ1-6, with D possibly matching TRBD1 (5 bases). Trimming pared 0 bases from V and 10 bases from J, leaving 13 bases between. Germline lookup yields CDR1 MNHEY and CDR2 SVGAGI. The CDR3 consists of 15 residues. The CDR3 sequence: CASSYSPGWQSPLHF. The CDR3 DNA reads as TGTGCCAGCAGTTACTCTCCAGGGTGGCAGTCACCCCTCCACTTT.

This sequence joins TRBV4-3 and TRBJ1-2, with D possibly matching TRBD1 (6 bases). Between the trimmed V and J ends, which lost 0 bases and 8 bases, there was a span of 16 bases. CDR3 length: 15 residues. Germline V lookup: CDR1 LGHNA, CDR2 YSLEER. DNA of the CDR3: TGCGCCAGCAGCCAAGATCAGAGGGGGGCTTTGGGCTACACCTTC. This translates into CASSQDQRGALGYTF.

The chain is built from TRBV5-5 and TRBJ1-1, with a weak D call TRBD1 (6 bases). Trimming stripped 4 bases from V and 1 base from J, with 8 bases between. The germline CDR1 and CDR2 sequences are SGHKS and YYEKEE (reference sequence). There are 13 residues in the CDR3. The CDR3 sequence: CASSRTANTEAFF. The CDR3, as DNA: TGTGCCAGCAGCAGGACAGCGAACACTGAAGCTTTCTTT. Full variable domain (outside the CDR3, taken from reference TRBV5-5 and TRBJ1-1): DAGVTQSPTHLIKTRGQQVTLRCSPISGHKSVSWYQQVLGQGPQFIFQYYEKEERGRGNFPDRFSARQFPNYSSELNVNALLLGDSALYLCASSRTANTEAFFGQGTRLTVV.

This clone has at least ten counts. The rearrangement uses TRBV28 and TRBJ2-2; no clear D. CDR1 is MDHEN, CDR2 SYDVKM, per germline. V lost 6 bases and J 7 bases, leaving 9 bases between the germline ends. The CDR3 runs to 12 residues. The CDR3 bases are TGTGCCAGCAGGGAAGGAGTCGGGGAGCTGTTTTTT. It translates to CASREGVGELFF.

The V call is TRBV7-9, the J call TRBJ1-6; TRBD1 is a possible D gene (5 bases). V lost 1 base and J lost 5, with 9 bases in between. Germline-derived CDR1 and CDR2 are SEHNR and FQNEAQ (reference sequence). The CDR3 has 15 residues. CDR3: CASSLDGTNNSPLHF. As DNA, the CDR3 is TGTGCCAGCAGCTTAGACGGGACGAATAATTCACCCCTCCACTTT.